Below, 14 T cell receptor beta chains from the same sample are listed, as sequenced in a study of glioma-infiltrating T cells after dendritic cell vaccination. TCRdb's table, derived via immunoSEQ multiplex PCR, lists solely in-frame clones and lacks some. The sample lists about 92,000 clones; 70% to 90% were seen once. Sequences were derived from blood, sampled before dendritic cell vaccination. Receptors originate from a human donor with glioblastoma.

This rearrangement joins TRBV6-1 to TRBJ2-7; D may be TRBD1 (6 bases). CDR3 size: 14 residues. V lost 2 bases and J lost 4, with 12 bases in between. Germline CDR1 MNHNS, CDR2 SASEGT. The CDR3 nucleotides read TGTGCCAGCAGTGAATCCCAGGGGTCATACGAGCAGTACTTC. Protein sequence: CASSESQGSYEQYF.

This clone was seen many times. CDR3 bases: TGCGCCAGCAGCCATCAGGGGACTAATGAAAAACTGTTTTTT. It yields the protein CASSHQGTNEKLFF. The V call is TRBV4-1, the J call TRBJ1-4, with D perhaps TRBD1 (6 bases). V was clipped by 3 bases and J by 2 bases, with 7 bases between them. This CDR3 has 14 residues. The germline CDR1 and CDR2 sequences are MGHRA and YSYEKL.

V usage is TRBV9 and J usage is TRBJ2-7; perhaps TRBD1 as D (5 bases). The CDR3 has 17 residues. Germline V gene data show CDR1 as SGDLS and CDR2 as YYNGEE. V lost 5 bases and J 3 bases, leaving 24 bases between the germline ends. CDR3 amino acids: CASSDGSGRQPVYEQYF. In nucleotides, the CDR3 is TGTGCCAGCAGTGACGGTAGTGGTAGACAGCCAGTCTACGAGCAGTACTTC.

The V and J genes are TRBV7-9 and TRBJ2-7, with 9 bases aligning to TRBD1. This CDR3 has 18 amino acids. The germline V gene encodes CDR1 SEHNR and CDR2 FQNEAQ (reference sequence). Germline trimming cut 5 bases from V and 0 bases from J; bases unmatched to any gene: 14. CDR3 sequence (DNA): TGTGCCAGCAGCCCGATAGGGGACAGGGCTTACTCCTCCTACGAGCAGTACTTC. This translates into CASSPIGDRAYSSYEQYF. The full variable domain, completed using reference TRBV7-9 and TRBJ2-7, is DTGVSQNPRHKITKRGQNVTFRCDPISEHNRLYWYRQTLGQGPEFLTYFQNEAQLEKSRLLSDRFSAERPKGSFSTLEIQRTEQGDSAMYLCASSPIGDRAYSSYEQYFGPGTRLTVT.

In DNA form, the CDR3 reads TGTGCCTGGAGTGTTTCACTTGGCGAGCAGTACTTC. Its protein product is CAWSVSLGEQYF. The chain combines TRBV30 with TRBJ2-7; D not certain. The CDR3 is 12 residues long. V was trimmed by 0 bases and J by 6 bases, leaving 9 bases between them. CDR1 is GTSNPN and CDR2 is SVGIG in the germline V gene (reference sequence).

This rearrangement joins TRBV5-1 to TRBJ2-5, with 16 bases fitting TRBD2. The V gene's germline CDR1 is SGHRS and CDR2 YFSETQ. Losses at the gene ends were 4 bases for V and 3 bases for J; bases not matched to a gene: 6. This CDR3 has 17 amino acids. In DNA, the CDR3 is TGCGCCAGCAGCCCGGGGACTAGCGGGGGGGCGAAAGAGACCCAGTACTTC. This gives the protein CASSPGTSGGAKETQYF.

The chain uses TRBV5-1 and TRBJ2-1; 11 bases map to TRBD1. Germline V gene data show CDR1 as SGHRS and CDR2 as YFSETQ. The CDR3 runs to 15 residues. V gave up 4 bases and J gave up 9 bases; unmatched junction bases: 9. The CDR3: CASSPDRGLAGEQFF. The CDR3 bases are TGCGCCAGCAGCCCGGACAGGGGGCTGGCGGGTGAGCAGTTCTTC.

The chain uses TRBV30 and TRBJ1-6; no firm D call. The length of the CDR3 is 16 residues. V lost 0 bases, J lost 0 bases, and 9 bases lay in between. Germline V gene sequence: CDR1 GTSNPN, CDR2 SVGIG (reference sequence). This CDR3 is CAWSVAGSSYNSPLHF. The CDR3 DNA reads as TGTGCCTGGAGTGTAGCGGGAAGCTCCTATAATTCACCCCTCCACTTT.

V and J are TRBV7-6 and TRBJ1-2; TRBD1 agrees at 7 bases. V dropped 4 bases and J dropped 4; count of bases not matched to a gene: 6. Germline V lookup: CDR1 SGHVS, CDR2 FNYEAQ. The CDR3 covers 14 residues. CDR3 bases: TGTGCCAGCAGCTCCTTGGGGGACAGCTATGGCTACACCTTC. It encodes CASSSLGDSYGYTF.

J is TRBJ2-7 and V is TRBV7-9; 11 nucleotides agree with TRBD2. Germline-derived CDR1 and CDR2 are SEHNR and FQNEAQ (reference sequence). CDR3 length: 17 residues. The V segment lost 0 bases and the J segment 7 bases; nucleotides outside the gene matches: 11. The CDR3 nucleotides are TGTGCCAGCAGCTTAGCCCCCACTAGCGGGAGAGTAGGGGAGCAGTACTTC. Residues: CASSLAPTSGRVGEQYF.

The CDR3 loop is CASSEIGQGRPEQYF. The CDR3 nucleotides are TGTGCCAGCAGCGAAATTGGACAGGGCCGCCCCGAGCAGTACTTC. The rearrangement uses TRBV28 and TRBJ2-7; the match to TRBD1 covers 8 bases. The CDR3 is made up of 15 amino acids. Germline values: CDR1 MDHEN, CDR2 SYDVKM. J lost 6 bases, V lost 6 bases, and 13 bases had no gene match.

V and J are TRBV11-1 and TRBJ2-3; 14 nucleotides line up with TRBD2. V shed 5 bases, J shed 6 bases, and the junction held 10 bases outside the gene matches. Germline CDR1 SGHAT, CDR2 FQDESV (reference sequence). CDR3 length: 17 amino acids. The CDR3 DNA reads as TGTGCCAGCAGCGCGCGACTAGCGGGAGGGCGTGCGGATACGCAGTATTTT. This gives the protein CASSARLAGGRADTQYF.

The DNA for the CDR3 is TGTGCCAGCAGCCAAGATCCCCTCGGCCAAGAGACCCAGTACTTC. It translates to CASSQDPLGQETQYF. This chain uses TRBV14 with TRBJ2-5; D unclear. This CDR3 comprises 15 residues. The V gene lost 0 bases and the J gene lost 1 base, with 9 bases spanning the gap. Germline values: CDR1 SGHDN, CDR2 FVKESK.

The CDR3 bases are TGTGCCAGCAGGGGAACGAAAGGGGTGCGGAGCACCGGGGAGCTGTTTTTT. Translation gives CASRGTKGVRSTGELFF. The chain is built from TRBV5-5 and TRBJ2-2; D possibly corresponds to TRBD1 (5 bases). The germline V and J ends were trimmed by 5 bases and 4 bases, with 21 bases remaining between them. Germline CDR1 SGHKS, CDR2 YYEKEE (reference sequence). The CDR3 length is 17 residues.